The 8 T cell receptor beta chains in this list originate from one sample, sequenced in a study of blood T cell repertoires in COVID-19. Repertoires were generated with immunoSEQ multiplex PCR, while TCRdb's copy carries only in-frame clones and drops some. The sample has some 350,000 clones, roughly 89% seen once; the top ten hold 6% to 7.5%. Source material: peripheral blood. Receptors were obtained from a man between 18 and 35 years old with active or convalescent COVID-19.

The chain links TRBV24-1 to TRBJ1-1; no clear D. The CDR3 is 13 residues long. Trimming took 1 base from V and 7 from J, leaving 9 bases between them. Germline loops: CDR1 KGHDR, CDR2 SFDVKD. CDR3 protein: CATSDFSRDEAFF. Written as DNA, the CDR3 is TGTGCCACCAGTGATTTTTCCCGAGATGAAGCTTTCTTT.

The J gene is TRBJ2-1, the V gene TRBV9; a weak D match, TRBD2 (5 bases). Trimming stripped 0 bases from V and 9 bases from J, with 10 bases between. This CDR3 spans 13 amino acids. The germline V gene encodes CDR1 SGDLS and CDR2 YYNGEE. CDR3 in amino acids: CASSVVASGEQFF. The CDR3 nucleotides read TGTGCCAGCAGCGTAGTAGCGTCCGGTGAGCAGTTCTTC.

V gene TRBV30 combines with J gene TRBJ1-1; 7 bases line up with TRBD1. The CDR3 runs to 13 residues. Trimming cost V 2 bases and J 3 bases; bases outside gene matches: 3. Germline CDR1 and CDR2: GTSNPN and SVGIG (reference sequence). The CDR3, as DNA: TGTGCCTGGAGTCTAACAGGGGACACTGAAGCTTTCTTT. The encoded protein is CAWSLTGDTEAFF.

The chain joins TRBV10-3 to TRBJ1-6; 7 bases are shared with TRBD1. The CDR3 length is 14 residues. Germline V gives CDR1 ENHRY, CDR2 SYGVKD. The V and J ends lost 2 bases and 8 bases, in that order; junction bases with no gene match: 3. CDR3 coding DNA: TGTGCCATCAGTGAGGACAGGGATCATTCACCCCTCCACTTT. Amino acid sequence: CAISEDRDHSPLHF.

This clone was counted a few times. J is TRBJ1-2 and V is TRBV11-2; no clear D. CDR1 and CDR2 from the germline V gene are SGHAT and FQNNGV. V was pared by 1 base and J by 6 bases, with 9 bases between. The CDR3 consists of 13 residues. The chain's CDR3 is CASSLGGSDGYTF. The CDR3 DNA is TGTGCCAGCAGCTTAGGAGGGTCTGATGGCTACACCTTC.

This chain links TRBV2 with TRBJ1-5; possible D gene TRBD1, 5 bases. Germline V gene lookup returns CDR1 SNHLY and CDR2 FYNNEI. The V end was cut by 6 bases, the J end by 7 bases, with 13 bases between. There are 13 residues in the CDR3. The DNA of the CDR3 is TGTGCCAGCAGCCAACAGCCAGGGCAGCCCCAGCATTTT. Translating gives CASSQQPGQPQHF.

This rearrangement joins TRBV7-9 to TRBJ1-5, with D maybe TRBD1 (5 bases). CDR1 is SEHNR, CDR2 FQNEAQ, per germline (reference sequence). V gave up 4 bases and J gave up 7 bases, with 14 bases separating them. This CDR3 contains 14 residues. In nucleotides, the CDR3 is TGTGCCAGCAGCTCAACAGGTATTGGACAGCCCCAGCATTTT. Translating it yields CASSSTGIGQPQHF.

The rearrangement uses TRBV12-3 or TRBV12-4 and TRBJ2-3; 8 bases agree with TRBD2. The CDR3 runs to 13 residues. J was trimmed by 5 bases and V by 6 bases; bases with no gene match: 4. Here the CDR3 DNA reads TGTGCCAGCAGACTAGCGGATGGAGATACGCAGTATTTT. Translating gives CASRLADGDTQYF.